This T cell receptor (beta chain) was documented in a study of blood T cell repertoires in COVID-19. The CDR3 totals 14 residues. Germline V gives CDR1 MNHEY, CDR2 SMNVEV (reference sequence). V lost 2 bases, J lost 3 bases, and 8 bases lay in between. This clone was counted between two and nine times. The authors' processing: Scientists estimated how many nucleated cells there were by amplifying reference gene primers. The repertoire was sequenced with immunoSEQ multiplex PCR; TCRdb's copy has only in-frame clones and lacks some. That table furnishes V, J and clone size, whereas the DNA furnished D and trimming. The repertoire holds under 150,000 clones, with 84% as singletons.

Sample: PBMCs or T cells enriched from blood (not recorded which). This receptor was identified in a man aged 50-60 years in a cohort exposed to, infected with or recovered from COVID-19 (not recorded which). This chain links TRBV27 with TRBJ1-5; D ambiguous. The CDR3 DNA sequence: TGTGCCAGCAGTTTAGGGCAATACAATCAGCCCCAGCATTTT. As protein: CASSLGQYNQPQHF.